The 27 T cell receptor beta chains reported below all come from one sample, sequenced in a study of blood T cell repertoires in COVID-19. Profiled with immunoSEQ multiplex PCR; TCRdb holds only in-frame clones, not every one. The top ten hold 6.5% to 8% of the sample, which has around 25,000 clones, approximately 87% seen once. Sequencing was carried out using peripheral blood. The receptors originated from a human donor in a cohort sampled during active COVID-19.

The chain couples TRBV2 to TRBJ1-1; 7 nucleotides align to TRBD1. Trimming cost V 6 bases and J 3 bases; bases outside gene matches: 4. CDR1 and CDR2 (germline): SNHLY, FYNNEI. CDR3 length equals 13 residues. The CDR3 sequence: CASRGQVDTEAFF. DNA of the CDR3: TGTGCCAGCAGAGGACAGGTTGACACTGAAGCTTTCTTT.

The J gene is TRBJ2-5, the V gene TRBV29-1; D is unclear. CDR3 length: 11 residues. The V end lost 6 bases, the J end lost 6 bases, and 11 bases lay between the germline ends. Looked up from germline, CDR1 is SQVTM and CDR2 is ANQGSEA. The CDR3 sequence: CSVPEQKTQYF. CDR3 in DNA: TGCAGCGTCCCGGAACAGAAGACCCAGTACTTC.

This clone showed up just once. The rearrangement uses TRBV2 and TRBJ2-2; TRBD1 aligns across 8 bases. This CDR3 comprises 15 residues. J lost 7 bases, V lost 4 bases, and 8 bases had no gene match. The V gene's germline CDR1 is SNHLY and CDR2 FYNNEI. DNA for the CDR3: TGTGCCAGCAGTGTCCCCCAGGGGGCCGACGGGGAGCTGTTTTTT. Protein: CASSVPQGADGELFF.

The chain combines TRBV5-1 with TRBJ2-7; the match to TRBD1 covers 7 bases. Germline assignment: CDR1 SGHRS and CDR2 YFSETQ. With 6 bases clipped from V and 0 bases from J, the junction kept 6 bases outside the gene matches. This CDR3 contains 14 residues. This CDR3 is CASTQGTDSYEQYF. DNA of the CDR3: TGCGCCAGCACCCAAGGGACAGACTCCTACGAGCAGTACTTC.

The V and J genes are TRBV11-3 and TRBJ2-2; 12 bases are a match to TRBD2. CDR1 and CDR2 (germline): SGHNT, YENEEA. V lost 4 bases to trimming and J lost 4 bases; unmatched junction nucleotides: 1. This CDR3 spans 15 amino acids. CDR3 coding DNA: TGTGCCAGCAGCTCGACTAGCGGGGGCACCGGGGAGCTGTTTTTT. This encodes CASSSTSGGTGELFF.

This chain uses TRBV6-1 with TRBJ2-5; TRBD2 aligns across 11 bases. J was trimmed by 7 bases and V by 0 bases; bases with no gene match: 7. Germline CDR1 and CDR2: MNHNS and SASEGT. This CDR3 has 16 amino acids. CDR3 loop: CASSEAASGGQTTQYF. CDR3 bases: TGTGCCAGCAGTGAAGCGGCTAGCGGGGGGCAGACGACCCAGTACTTC.

The CDR3 spells CASSLGGTGGFGYTF. The CDR3 bases are TGTGCCAGCAGCTTAGGCGGGACAGGGGGTTTTGGCTACACCTTC. V and J are TRBV7-9 and TRBJ1-2, with 11 bases aligning to TRBD1. CDR3 length: 15 residues. V shed 1 base, J shed 7 bases, and the junction held 5 bases outside the gene matches. Germline CDR1 is SEHNR and CDR2 is FQNEAQ (reference sequence).

The V and J genes are TRBV11-2 and TRBJ2-1; D is uncertain. The germline gives CDR1 SGHAT, CDR2 FQNNGV. This CDR3 contains 14 residues. The V and J ends lost 0 bases and 9 bases respectively, with 12 bases between them. The CDR3 DNA is TGTGCCAGCAGCTTAGATAGCCCAGCCGTTGAGCAGTTCTTC. Translated, it gives CASSLDSPAVEQFF. Based on the CDR3 plus reference TRBV11-2 and TRBJ2-1, the full variable domain is EAGVAQSPRYKIIEKRQSVAFWCNPISGHATLYWYQQILGQGPKLLIQFQNNGVVDDSQLPKDRFSAERLKGVDSTLKIQPAKLEDSAVYLCASSLDSPAVEQFFGPGTRLTVL.

This CDR3 reads CASSPDRGQGGGYTF. In nucleotides, the CDR3 is TGTGCCAGCAGCCCAGACCGGGGACAGGGGGGAGGCTACACCTTC. The chain couples TRBV7-2 to TRBJ1-2; 11 bases align to TRBD1. CDR1 is SGHTA, CDR2 FQGNSA, per germline. The CDR3 runs to 15 residues. The junction had 10 bases not matched to a gene; V was cut back by 5 bases and J by 8 bases. The variable domain in full, completed from reference TRBV7-2 and TRBJ1-2, reads GAGVSQSPSNKVTEKGKDVELRCDPISGHTALYWYRQSLGQGLEFLIYFQGNSAPDKSGLPSDRFSAERTGGSVSTLTIQRTQQEDSAVYLCASSPDRGQGGGYTFGSGTRLTVV.

The chain is built from TRBV27 and TRBJ2-7, with a tentative D call TRBD1 (6 bases). The CDR3 is made up of 14 amino acids. The germline V gene encodes CDR1 MNHEY and CDR2 SMNVEV (reference sequence). V was shortened by 3 bases and J by 3 bases, with 12 bases between the two germline ends. CDR3 sequence (DNA): TGTGCCAGCAGTTTCCGGGACACCCTCTACGAGCAGTACTTC. Protein: CASSFRDTLYEQYF.

This chain links TRBV15 with TRBJ2-3, with D possibly matching TRBD2 (6 bases). The CDR3 is made up of 17 amino acids. Germline CDR1 LNHNV, CDR2 YYDKDF (reference sequence). V dropped 5 bases and J dropped 2 bases, with 20 bases sitting between them. CDR3 DNA sequence: TGTGCCACCAGCGAGGGACTGAGGGGACTGTACACAGATACGCAGTATTTT. Translation: CATSEGLRGLYTDTQYF. The full variable domain, rest sourced from reference TRBV15 and TRBJ2-3, is DAMVIQNPRYQVTQFGKPVTLSCSQTLNHNVMYWYQQKSSQAPKLLFHYYDKDFNNEADTPDNFQSRRPNTSFCFLDIRSPGLGDTAMYLCATSEGLRGLYTDTQYFGPGTRLTVL.

This clone has just one count. The chain employs TRBV30 and TRBJ2-7, with a weak D call TRBD2 (5 bases). The V and J ends lost 3 bases and 6 bases respectively, with 33 bases between them. The CDR3 length is 19 residues. Per the germline V gene, CDR1 is GTSNPN and CDR2 is SVGIG (reference sequence). CDR3 nucleotide sequence: TGTGCCTGGAGGTCCAGGATCCTTGCTCGTCTCCTCGTCGGGATCGAGCAGTACTTC. The encoded protein is CAWRSRILARLLVGIEQYF.

This chain uses TRBV3-1 (or the pseudogene TRBV3-2) with TRBJ2-3, with TRBD2 matching over 15 bases. The V gene end was trimmed by 3 bases and the J gene end by 9 bases; junction bases not matched to a gene: 10. Per germline, CDR1 LGHDT and CDR2 YNNKEL (reference sequence). The CDR3 covers 17 residues. CDR3 in amino acids: CASSHSPGLAGGGTQYF. The DNA for the CDR3 is TGTGCCAGCAGCCATTCCCCGGGACTAGCGGGGGGTGGGACGCAGTATTTT.

This clone was detected only once. V is TRBV2 and J is TRBJ2-5, with D uncertain. Germline assignment: CDR1 SNHLY and CDR2 FYNNEI. This CDR3 is built from 12 residues. V lost 6 bases and J 4 bases, leaving 9 bases between the germline ends. CDR3 DNA: TGTGCCAGCAGGGAGACTGTAGAGACCCAGTACTTC. Translation: CASRETVETQYF.

The rearrangement links TRBV4-1 to TRBJ2-3; D is undetermined. The germline CDR1 and CDR2 sequences are MGHRA and YSYEKL. CDR3 length equals 16 residues. Between the trimmed V and J ends, which lost 0 bases and 2 bases, there was a span of 12 bases. CDR3 sequence reads: CASSQDGSGLTDTQYF. CDR3 DNA sequence: TGCGCCAGCAGCCAAGATGGGTCAGGCCTCACAGATACGCAGTATTTT.

V is TRBV7-2 and J is TRBJ2-7; TRBD1 agrees at 7 bases. CDR3 size: 13 residues. Germline-derived CDR1 and CDR2 are SGHTA and FQGNSA. V was pared by 6 bases and J by 1 base, with 3 bases of the junction left unmatched. The CDR3: CASRTGVSYEQYF. CDR3 in DNA: TGTGCCAGCAGAACAGGGGTGTCCTACGAGCAGTACTTC.

The genes are TRBV4-1 and TRBJ1-3, with TRBD1 matching over 7 bases. Germline-derived CDR1 and CDR2 are MGHRA and YSYEKL. The ends lost 0 bases at V and 3 bases at J; junction bases unmatched: 8. The CDR3 spans 17 residues. CDR3 bases: TGCGCCAGCAGCCAAGAGTCTTCAGGGGGTTTTGGAAACACCATATATTTT. Its protein is CASSQESSGGFGNTIYF.

This clone has more than one count but fewer than ten. J is TRBJ1-4 and V is TRBV6-5; D unresolved. CDR1 and CDR2 (germline): MNHEY, SVGAGI. V lost 8 bases, J lost 2 bases, and 12 bases lay in between. CDR3 length: 14 residues. The CDR3 DNA sequence: TGTGCCAGCGGGCGTGGCGGGACTAATGAAAAACTGTTTTTT. This codes for CASGRGGTNEKLFF.

CDR3 sequence reads: CASSFRDSASSEQFF. As DNA, the CDR3 is TGTGCCAGCAGTTTCCGGGACTCGGCCTCAAGTGAGCAGTTCTTC. The V and J genes are TRBV27 and TRBJ2-1; a weak D match, TRBD2 (6 bases). The V and J ends lost 3 bases and 9 bases respectively, with 18 bases between them. This CDR3 has 15 residues. Germline CDR1 MNHEY, CDR2 SMNVEV (reference sequence).

This chain joins TRBV27 and TRBJ2-3, with D unclear. The CDR3 runs 12 residues. With 5 bases removed from V and 0 bases from J, the gap between germline ends came to 3 bases. The V gene's germline CDR1 is MNHEY and CDR2 SMNVEV (reference sequence). The CDR3 nucleotides read TGTGCCAGCAGTCCAAGCACAGATACGCAGTATTTT. Amino acids: CASSPSTDTQYF.

The chain employs TRBV3-1 (or the pseudogene TRBV3-2) and TRBJ2-3; tentative D call: TRBD2 (5 bases). Deletions cut 2 bases from V and 2 bases from J, with 8 bases between. Germline assignment: CDR1 LGHDT and CDR2 YNNKEL (reference sequence). The CDR3 consists of 14 residues. In DNA form, the CDR3 reads TGTGCCAGCAGCCAACGGGGTTCCACAGATACGCAGTATTTT. This gives the protein CASSQRGSTDTQYF.

The rearrangement uses TRBV18 and TRBJ2-7, with D possibly being TRBD1 (6 bases). The CDR3 is made up of 14 amino acids. V was pared by 4 bases and J by 2 bases, with 12 bases between. CDR1 and CDR2 from the germline V gene are KGHSH and LQKENI. CDR3 region: CASSRDRNTYEQYF. For the CDR3, the DNA is TGTGCCAGCTCACGTGACAGGAACACCTACGAGCAGTACTTC.

V usage is TRBV5-4 and J usage is TRBJ2-3, with 14 bases matching TRBD2. The CDR3 consists of 18 residues. Per germline, CDR1 SGHNT and CDR2 YYREEE (reference sequence). Trimming removed 0 bases from V and 2 bases from J; junction bases left unmatched: 5. CDR3 DNA sequence: TGTGCCAGCAGCTTGGCGCGGGGACTAGCGGGGGACACAGATACGCAGTATTTT. It translates to CASSLARGLAGDTDTQYF.

V gene TRBV29-1 combines with J gene TRBJ2-6, with 8 bases lining up with TRBD2. This CDR3 is 15 amino acids long. CDR1 and CDR2 from the germline V gene are SQVTM and ANQGSEA. V shed 5 bases and J 1 base; nucleotides not matched to a gene: 4. This CDR3 reads CSVLGLGSGANVLTF. Written as DNA, the CDR3 is TGCAGCGTTCTGGGACTAGGGTCTGGGGCCAACGTCCTGACTTTC.

CDR3: CATSDPDSTEAFF. CDR3 nucleotides: TGTGCCACCAGTGATCCGGACAGCACTGAAGCTTTCTTT. The V call is TRBV24-1, the J call TRBJ1-1; D perhaps matches TRBD1 (6 bases). The CDR3 has 13 residues. Germline values: CDR1 KGHDR, CDR2 SFDVKD. V lost 3 bases, J lost 4 bases, and 8 bases lay in between.

This clone has only one observation. The chain couples TRBV5-8 to TRBJ2-6; tentatively, D is TRBD1 (7 bases). Germline loops: CDR1 SGHTS, CDR2 YDEGEE. V was shortened by 4 bases and J by 0 bases, with 17 bases between the two germline ends. The CDR3 has 18 residues. The CDR3 loop is CASSDPARGVSGANVLTF. The CDR3, as DNA: TGTGCCAGCAGCGATCCGGCCAGGGGGGTCTCTGGGGCCAACGTCCTGACTTTC.

The chain couples TRBV7-9 to TRBJ1-4, with a tentative D call TRBD1 (6 bases). Trimming removed 7 bases at V and 2 bases at J, with 17 bases between. CDR1 is SEHNR, CDR2 FQNEAQ, per germline (reference sequence). The CDR3 totals 16 residues. The CDR3 protein is CASTQGLLRTNEKLFF. CDR3 coding DNA: TGTGCCAGCACCCAGGGGCTTTTAAGGACTAATGAAAAACTGTTTTTT.